The 19 T cell receptor beta chains in this list originate from one sample, sequenced in a study of T cells in localized non-small cell lung cancer. Sequenced by immunoSEQ multiplex PCR; TCRdb stores in-frame clones only, minus some. The sample carries under 60,000 clones, 86% recorded once. The sample here was peripheral blood, taken before any cancer treatment. The receptor source for this set is a male donor older than 55 with stage III squamous cell lung carcinoma.

The chain combines TRBV6-1 with TRBJ1-5; D is unclear. The ends were cut back, 4 bases at V and 5 bases at J, with 12 bases in the middle. The CDR3 runs 14 residues. Germline V gives CDR1 MNHNS, CDR2 SASEGT. The DNA of the CDR3 is TGTGCCAGCAGTGGTACGTTTTACGATCAGCCCCAGCATTTT. It translates to CASSGTFYDQPQHF.

In DNA form, the CDR3 reads TGCGCCAGCAGCTCGGGGGGGACAGTTTCACCCCTCCACTTT. Its translation: CASSSGGTVSPLHF. The chain links TRBV5-1 to TRBJ1-6; TRBD1 aligns across 7 bases. The CDR3 has 14 amino acids. The germline V gene has CDR1 SGHRS and CDR2 YFSETQ. V gave up 3 bases and J gave up 9 bases; unmatched junction bases: 6.

The V call is TRBV27, the J call TRBJ2-7; either TRBD1 or TRBD2 may fit D (6 bases each). The ends were cut back, 3 bases at V and 3 bases at J, with 9 bases in the middle. CDR1 is MNHEY, CDR2 SMNVEV, per germline (reference sequence). This CDR3 is built from 13 residues. The CDR3 sequence is CASSLGGFYEQYF. In nucleotides, the CDR3 is TGTGCCAGCAGTTTGGGGGGCTTCTACGAGCAGTACTTC.

The rearrangement uses TRBV7-9 and TRBJ1-6; the D gene is possibly TRBD1 (6 bases). The germline gives CDR1 SEHNR, CDR2 FQNEAQ (reference sequence). The CDR3 loop spans 16 amino acids. Between the trimmed V and J ends, which lost 5 bases and 6 bases, there was a span of 17 bases. DNA of the CDR3: TGTGCCAGCAGCCACGCCTTAGGGACACTTAATTCACCCCTCCACTTT. Translating it yields CASSHALGTLNSPLHF.

This chain uses TRBV5-4 with TRBJ1-3; D unclear. The germline V and J ends were trimmed by 0 bases and 0 bases, with 10 bases remaining between them. The length of the CDR3 is 16 residues. Germline loops: CDR1 SGHNT, CDR2 YYREEE (reference sequence). In DNA, the CDR3 is TGTGCCAGCAGCTTGGGGGTCAGGTACTCTGGAAACACCATATATTTT. Its protein is CASSLGVRYSGNTIYF. The full variable domain, completed using reference TRBV5-4 and TRBJ1-3, is ETGVTQSPTHLIKTRGQQVTLRCSSQSGHNTVSWYQQALGQGPQFIFQYYREEENGRGNFPPRFSGLQFPNYSSELNVNALELDDSALYLCASSLGVRYSGNTIYFGEGSWLTVV.

The chain links TRBV6-6 to TRBJ1-2; 9 bases align to TRBD1. CDR1 and CDR2 (germline): MNHNY, SVGAGI (reference sequence). Germline trimming cut 5 bases from V and 8 bases from J; bases unmatched to any gene: 6. The CDR3 covers 13 residues. For the CDR3, the DNA is TGTGCCAGCAGTGCCGGGACAGGGCTGGGCTACACCTTC. Amino acids: CASSAGTGLGYTF.

Concerning this clone: A junction end diverges from the germline sequence, so it may reflect a read error. DNA of the CDR3: TGTGCCAGCAGTCGGGCCCACAACTATGGCTACACCTTC. Its translation is CASSRAHNYGYTF. The chain employs TRBV10-3 and TRBJ1-2; D not certain. CDR3 length: 13 amino acids. Germline V gene lookup returns CDR1 ENHRY and CDR2 SYGVKD.

This clone was seen only once. The V call is TRBV19, the J call TRBJ1-4, with D perhaps matching TRBD1 (6 bases). The CDR3 is 14 residues long. Between the trimmed V and J ends, which lost 1 base and 5 bases, there was a span of 8 bases. Germline V gene data show CDR1 as LNHDA and CDR2 as SQIVND (reference sequence). CDR3 coding DNA: TGTGCCAGTAGTATAGGGACAGTGAATGAAAAACTGTTTTTT. Amino acids: CASSIGTVNEKLFF.

The genes are TRBV6-5 and TRBJ1-3; the D is unclear. Trimming shortened V by 0 bases and J by 4 bases, and 4 bases separated the two germline ends. This CDR3 is 13 amino acids long. Germline CDR1 reads MNHEY; CDR2 reads SVGAGI. This CDR3 reads CASSYSTGNTIYF. In DNA, the CDR3 is TGTGCCAGCAGTTACTCGACGGGAAACACCATATATTTT.

V is TRBV5-1 and J is TRBJ2-2, with 11 bases lining up with TRBD2. CDR1 SGHRS and CDR2 YFSETQ come from the germline V gene. The V gene end was trimmed by 3 bases and the J gene end by 0 bases; junction bases not matched to a gene: 1. CDR3 length: 16 amino acids. Here the CDR3 DNA reads TGCGCCAGCAGCTGGACTAGCGGGTCGAACACCGGGGAGCTGTTTTTT. This gives the protein CASSWTSGSNTGELFF.

The rearrangement joins TRBV27 to TRBJ2-1; D not resolved. CDR1 MNHEY and CDR2 SMNVEV come from the germline V gene (reference sequence). Trimming shortened V by 5 bases and J by 4 bases, and 12 bases separated the two germline ends. The CDR3 runs 14 residues. CDR3 loop: CASSRQELYNEQFF. DNA of the CDR3: TGTGCCAGCAGTCGGCAGGAGCTGTACAATGAGCAGTTCTTC.

This rearrangement joins TRBV4-2 to TRBJ1-1; D is ambiguous. V was pared by 5 bases and J by 6 bases, with 7 bases between. This CDR3 comprises 11 residues. Germline V gene data show CDR1 as LGHNA and CDR2 as YNFKEQ. In DNA form, the CDR3 reads TGTGCCAGCAGCTCGTACGCTGAAGCTTTCTTT. Amino acids: CASSSYAEAFF.

In its sample, this clone was seen a few times. J is TRBJ1-1 and V is TRBV13; D possibly corresponds to TRBD1 (6 bases). Trimming cost V 6 bases and J 2 bases, with 13 bases left between them. CDR3 length: 14 amino acids. CDR1 PRHDT and CDR2 FYEKMQ come from the germline V gene (reference sequence). The CDR3 is CASRGTGFNTEAFF. CDR3 in DNA: TGTGCCAGCAGGGGTACAGGGTTTAACACTGAAGCTTTCTTT.

The chain carries TRBV19 and TRBJ1-2; 7 bases fit TRBD1. Trimming cost V 4 bases and J 4 bases; bases outside gene matches: 3. The germline V gene has CDR1 LNHDA and CDR2 SQIVND (reference sequence). The CDR3 sequence is 13 residues long. The CDR3: CASSRTGPYGYTF. The CDR3 region has the DNA TGTGCCAGTAGTAGGACAGGACCCTATGGCTACACCTTC.

Only a few counts were recorded for this clone. This chain uses TRBV5-5 with TRBJ1-2; D remains ambiguous. The CDR3 is 12 amino acids. Germline V gene lookup returns CDR1 SGHKS and CDR2 YYEKEE (reference sequence). V lost 5 bases and J lost 8, with 13 bases in between. This chain's CDR3 is CASSPASGGYTF. DNA for the CDR3: TGTGCCAGCAGTCCAGCGAGCGGGGGCTACACCTTC.

The chain employs TRBV6-1 and TRBJ2-7; tentatively, D is TRBD2 (7 bases). The CDR3 contains 12 residues. CDR1 and CDR2 from the germline V gene are MNHNS and SASEGT. V gave up 10 bases and J gave up 6 bases, with 16 bases separating them. CDR3: CATGGGVGEQYF. DNA for the CDR3: TGTGCCACGGGCGGGGGCGTCGGCGAGCAGTACTTC.

This chain links TRBV19 with TRBJ1-6; no clear D gene. Trimming left V 4 bases short and J 10 bases short, with 11 bases between. The CDR3 has 13 residues. Per the germline V gene, CDR1 is LNHDA and CDR2 is SQIVND (reference sequence). The chain's CDR3 is CASSNRGWSPLHF. The CDR3 nucleotides are TGTGCCAGTAGTAACCGAGGGTGGTCACCCCTCCACTTT.

This clone was observed once. The rearrangement links TRBV9 to TRBJ2-1; either TRBD1 or TRBD2 may supply D (5 bases each). V was trimmed by 8 bases and J by 6 bases, leaving 15 bases between them. CDR3 size: 13 residues. The germline CDR1 and CDR2 sequences are SGDLS and YYNGEE. DNA for the CDR3: TGTGCCAGTAACTCGGGACCCATCAATGAGCAGTTCTTC. It is translated as CASNSGPINEQFF. Full variable domain (outside the CDR3, taken from reference TRBV9 and TRBJ2-1): DSGVTQTPKHLITATGQRVTLRCSPRSGDLSVYWYQQSLDQGLQFLIQYYNGEERAKGNILERFSAQQFPDLHSELNLSSLELGDSALYFCASNSGPINEQFFGPGTRLTVL.

The chain couples TRBV7-9 to TRBJ1-1; 10 bases match TRBD1. The ends lost 5 bases at V and 0 bases at J; junction bases unmatched: 9. Looked up from germline, CDR1 is SEHNR and CDR2 is FQNEAQ (reference sequence). The CDR3 runs to 17 residues. CDR3 amino acids: CASSRPPGQGMNTEAFF. Here the CDR3 DNA reads TGTGCCAGCAGCCGCCCGCCGGGACAGGGGATGAACACTGAAGCTTTCTTT.